This TCR beta chain was found in a study of cytomegalovirus exposure and HLA in healthy donors. Findings and caveats of the study: Rare TCR sequences predominated, though certain public TCRs were found in many donors.

A multiplex PCR was run with 60 Vbeta primers and 13 Jbeta primers. Libraries were prepared by immunoSEQ multiplex PCR; TCRdb keeps only in-frame clonotypes and omits some of them. The data contain roughly 180,000 clones, around three quarters of them singletons. On this clone: The target antigen is unknown.

The sample taken for sequencing was PBMCs. The receptor was isolated from a woman aged 25 to 39 in good health and CMV-seronegative.

The CDR3 region has the DNA TGTGCCAGCAGCAGGAGGGGGGGGACGAACCAAGAGACCCAGTACTTC. Its translation is CASSRRGGTNQETQYF. This chain uses TRBV5-4 with TRBJ2-5; perhaps TRBD2 as D (7 bases). There are 16 residues in the CDR3. Germline CDR1 is SGHNT and CDR2 is YYREEE (reference sequence). V gave up 4 bases and J gave up 0 bases, with 16 bases separating them.